The 9 T cell receptor beta chains presented below share a single source sample, sequenced in a study of T-cell memory formation after mild COVID-19. TCRdb fed the 5' RACE reads into MiXCR, producing one record per CDR3 protein. The sample includes 150,000 or so distinct CDR3 sequences, 13% to 15% of them seen just once. Sample: PBMCs or a T cell subset sorted from them (not recorded which). Receptors were obtained from an adult woman who had mild COVID-19 (a few samples of this study predate the infection). Cell type and time point are not known.

This clonotype was seen a few times. This chain links TRBV19 with TRBJ1-1; 7 bases agree with TRBD1. Unmatched junction bases numbered 10, after V lost 5 bases and J lost 4 bases. In germline, CDR1 is LNHDA, CDR2 SQIVND (reference sequence). The CDR3 has 15 residues. DNA of the CDR3: TGTGCCAGTAGTCACGACAGGGCTGGGGCCACTGAAGCTTTCTTT. Protein sequence: CASSHDRAGATEAFF.

CDR3 sequence reads: CASKWGGRNEQFF. CDR3 nucleotide sequence: TGTGCCAGCAAATGGGGTGGGCGGAATGAGCAGTTCTTC. The V call is TRBV6-1, the J call TRBJ2-1, with unresolved D. The CDR3 consists of 13 residues. Germline V gene data show CDR1 as MNHNS and CDR2 as SASEGT. The V and J ends lost 7 bases and 7 bases respectively, with 14 bases between them.

This clonotype appeared a few times. The chain couples TRBV24-1 to TRBJ2-3, with D unclear. Germline assignment: CDR1 KGHDR and CDR2 SFDVKD. The CDR3 spans 12 residues. V was trimmed by 9 bases and J by 2 bases, leaving 8 bases between them. CDR3 nucleotides: TGTGCCACCGGTAGGAACACAGATACGCAGTATTTT. Encoded protein: CATGRNTDTQYF.

Many counts were recorded for this clonotype. The chain joins TRBV5-1 to TRBJ2-3, with 10 bases matching TRBD1. V was pared by 4 bases and J by 4 bases, with 3 bases of the junction left unmatched. Looked up from germline, CDR1 is SGHRS and CDR2 is YFSETQ. There are 14 residues in the CDR3. CDR3 coding DNA: TGCGCCAGCAGCCCAGGACAGGGGGCAGATACGCAGTATTTT. Translation gives CASSPGQGADTQYF.

This clonotype was counted ten times or more. The genes are TRBV15 and TRBJ2-1; 9 bases map to TRBD2. Germline V lookup: CDR1 LNHNV, CDR2 YYDKDF (reference sequence). Losses at the gene ends were 3 bases for V and 6 bases for J; bases not matched to a gene: 9. The CDR3 covers 16 residues. CDR3 sequence reads: CATSRTLAGGTNEQFF. Here the CDR3 DNA reads TGTGCCACCAGCAGGACACTAGCGGGCGGCACCAATGAGCAGTTCTTC.

The chain joins TRBV3-1 to TRBJ2-1; 12 nucleotides align to TRBD2. J lost 4 bases, V lost 3 bases, and 10 bases had no gene match. CDR3 length: 18 amino acids. The germline gives CDR1 LGHDT, CDR2 YNNKEL (reference sequence). The CDR3 DNA reads TGTGCCAGCAGCCACCCCGGACTAGCGGGGAGAGCGTACAATGAGCAGTTCTTC. Its protein is CASSHPGLAGRAYNEQFF.

The J gene is TRBJ2-7, the V gene TRBV5-1, with 8 bases that match TRBD1. The CDR3 totals 19 residues. V trimming: 0 bases; J trimming: 0 bases; junction bases outside the gene matches: 14. Germline loops: CDR1 SGHRS, CDR2 YFSETQ. CDR3 amino acids: CASSLDLNAGGYSSYEQYF. CDR3 in DNA: TGCGCCAGCAGCTTGGACCTAAACGCAGGGGGCTACAGCTCCTACGAGCAGTACTTC.

This clonotype has a handful of counts. The gene calls are TRBV4-2 and TRBJ2-2, with 9 bases that match TRBD2. The CDR3 spans 18 residues. Germline V gene data show CDR1 as LGHNA and CDR2 as YNFKEQ. V gave up 0 bases and J gave up 4 bases; unmatched junction bases: 9. CDR3 sequence (DNA): TGTGCCAGCAGCCAAGATCGGCGGGGGGGCGGCGGCACCGGGGAGCTGTTTTTT. Protein: CASSQDRRGGGGTGELFF.

This chain connects TRBV12-3 or TRBV12-4 to TRBJ2-5; D possibly matches TRBD1 or TRBD2 (5 bases each). The CDR3 covers 15 residues. V was trimmed by 6 bases and J by 5 bases, leaving 19 bases between them. The CDR3 loop reads CASSFTSNWGETQYF. CDR3 coding DNA: TGTGCCAGCAGCTTTACTTCCAACTGGGGGGAGACCCAGTACTTC.